Following are 25 T cell receptor beta chains from one sample sequenced in a study of CD8 T cells in ankylosing spondylitis. TCRdb redid the calling of the 5' RACE reads with MiXCR, one entry per CDR3 protein. The sample contains under 120,000 distinct CDR3 sequences, about 24% of which appear only once. The sample taken for sequencing was synovial fluid, either unsorted or a sorted T cell fraction (not recorded which). Receptors were obtained from a male donor with ankylosing spondylitis.

CDR3 protein: CATSDLQGTMNTGELFF. The CDR3 DNA follows: TGTGCCACCAGTGATTTGCAGGGGACTATGAACACCGGGGAGCTGTTTTTT. The chain joins TRBV24-1 to TRBJ2-2, with TRBD2 as a possible D gene (7 bases). CDR3 size: 17 residues. CDR1 is KGHDR, CDR2 SFDVKD, per germline. V shed 0 bases and J shed 1 base, with 11 bases lying between them.

The CDR3 DNA reads as TGTGCCAGCAGCTTGGGGTCTGCAGCGGATTCACCCCTCCACTTT. Amino acid sequence: CASSLGSAADSPLHF. The V gene is TRBV5-8, the J gene TRBJ1-6; D not certain. Germline assignment: CDR1 SGHTS and CDR2 YDEGEE. V lost 0 bases and J 8 bases, leaving 12 bases between the germline ends. The CDR3 has 15 residues.

V and J are TRBV2 and TRBJ2-3; D gene ambiguous. Trimming took off 4 bases at V and 3 bases at J, with 8 bases between the two ends. This CDR3 is 13 amino acids long. CDR1 and CDR2 (germline): SNHLY, FYNNEI. CDR3 loop: CASSADLTDTQYF. CDR3 DNA: TGTGCCAGCAGTGCGGACCTAACAGATACGCAGTATTTT.

This clonotype was recorded a few times. V is TRBV12-3 or TRBV12-4 and J is TRBJ1-2, with 11 bases that match TRBD1. Trimming cost V 4 bases and J 7 bases; bases outside gene matches: 8. The CDR3 is 15 amino acids. The CDR3 reads CASSSGGTGGRGYTF. CDR3 in DNA: TGTGCCAGCAGTTCCGGTGGGACAGGGGGACGTGGCTACACCTTC.

A few counts support this clonotype. The genes are TRBV6-1 and TRBJ1-4; D unresolved. The CDR3 consists of 12 residues. Germline V gives CDR1 MNHNS, CDR2 SASEGT. Trimming cost V 3 bases and J 8 bases, with 7 bases left between them. CDR3 DNA sequence: TGTGCCAGCAGTGACTGGGAGGAAAAACTGTTTTTT. Its translation: CASSDWEEKLFF.

The CDR3 is CASSEALLAGAGETQYF. The CDR3, as DNA: TGTGCCAGCAGTGAAGCGCTTCTAGCGGGAGCCGGGGAGACCCAGTACTTC. The gene calls are TRBV6-1 and TRBJ2-5; TRBD2 aligns across 10 bases. V shed 0 bases, J shed 5 bases, and the junction held 9 bases outside the gene matches. CDR3 length: 17 residues. Germline V CDR1 and CDR2: MNHNS, SASEGT.

This clonotype occurred once. The J gene is TRBJ2-7, the V gene TRBV18; TRBD1 or TRBD2 may be the D gene (6 bases each). The CDR3 consists of 15 residues. V lost 2 bases, J lost 3 bases, and 14 bases lay in between. Germline lookup yields CDR1 KGHSH and CDR2 LQKENI. DNA of the CDR3: TGTGCCAGCTCACCAGGACAGAGCGGGCTCTACGAGCAGTACTTC. The encoded protein is CASSPGQSGLYEQYF.

V usage is TRBV20-1 and J usage is TRBJ2-1; 9 nucleotides line up with TRBD2. J was trimmed by 2 bases and V by 3 bases; bases with no gene match: 5. Germline V gene sequence: CDR1 DFQATT, CDR2 SNEGSKA (reference sequence). The CDR3 length is 15 residues. CDR3 loop: CSASLAGTTYNEQFF. CDR3 nucleotides: TGCAGTGCTAGTCTAGCGGGGACTACCTACAATGAGCAGTTCTTC.

The V call is TRBV29-1, the J call TRBJ1-1; D gene unclear. CDR1 SQVTM and CDR2 ANQGSEA come from the germline V gene. CDR3 length: 11 amino acids. V lost 7 bases and J 4 bases, leaving 10 bases between the germline ends. The CDR3 sequence is CSALKGTEAFF. The CDR3 DNA sequence: TGCAGCGCCCTTAAGGGCACTGAAGCTTTCTTT.

The chain has TRBV7-2 and TRBJ2-7; 11 positions agree with TRBD2. J gave up 5 bases and V 4 bases, and 4 bases lay outside the gene matches. This CDR3 region has 14 residues. The V gene's germline CDR1 is SGHTA and CDR2 FQGNSA. The CDR3 bases are TGTGCCAGCAGCTACGGACTAGCGGGTGACGAGCAGTACGTC. It codes for CASSYGLAGDEQYV.

The chain recombines TRBV4-2 with TRBJ2-2; D call uncertain. The CDR3 loop spans 16 amino acids. Germline values: CDR1 LGHNA, CDR2 YNFKEQ. V lost 0 bases to trimming and J lost 6 bases, with 14 bases between them. For the CDR3, the DNA is TGTGCCAGCAGCCAAGATAGAGCTAGTAATGCCGGGGAGCTGTTTTTT. This gives the protein CASSQDRASNAGELFF.

This clonotype was seen more than once but under ten times. The V call is TRBV15, the J call TRBJ2-1, with D tentatively TRBD2 (6 bases). V lost 5 bases to trimming and J lost 8 bases, with 16 bases between them. The CDR3 is made up of 14 amino acids. Germline loops: CDR1 LNHNV, CDR2 YYDKDF (reference sequence). The CDR3 DNA sequence: TGTGCCACCAGCCTTGGGGGGAGTCGGTATGAGCAGTTCTTC. Protein product: CATSLGGSRYEQFF. Full variable domain (outside the CDR3, taken from reference TRBV15 and TRBJ2-1): DAMVIQNPRYQVTQFGKPVTLSCSQTLNHNVMYWYQQKSSQAPKLLFHYYDKDFNNEADTPDNFQSRRPNTSFCFLDIRSPGLGDTAMYLCATSLGGSRYEQFFGPGTRLTVL.

This sequence joins TRBV6-1 and TRBJ1-1, with 8 bases lining up with TRBD1. Germline V CDR1 and CDR2: MNHNS, SASEGT. Trimming cost V 4 bases and J 7 bases; bases outside gene matches: 5. The CDR3 runs to 13 residues. This CDR3 is CASSVDRGGEAFF. As DNA, the CDR3 is TGTGCCAGCAGTGTAGACAGGGGAGGTGAAGCTTTCTTT.

This chain joins TRBV3-1 and TRBJ1-6; D is unresolved. Per germline, CDR1 LGHDT and CDR2 YNNKEL (reference sequence). V was shortened by 1 base and J by 3 bases, with 7 bases between the two germline ends. This CDR3 comprises 15 residues. The CDR3 protein is CASSQGPFYNSPLHF. Here the CDR3 DNA reads TGTGCCAGCAGCCAAGGACCTTTCTATAATTCACCCCTCCACTTT.

CDR3 nucleotides: TGTGCTAGTGGTTCGAACAGGGGGCAGGTCAATCAGCCCCAGCATTTT. This translates into CASGSNRGQVNQPQHF. The rearrangement links TRBV12-5 to TRBJ1-5; TRBD1 aligns across 9 bases. Germline CDR1 is LGHNT and CDR2 is FRNRAP. V trimming: 4 bases; J trimming: 3 bases; junction bases outside the gene matches: 7. This CDR3 region has 16 residues.

This clonotype was observed a handful of times. The CDR3 nucleotides are TGTGCCAGCAGCCGTCCGGGACAGGGGGCCGAGACCCAGTACTTC. Residues: CASSRPGQGAETQYF. The J gene is TRBJ2-5, the V gene TRBV14; 12 positions match TRBD1. CDR3 size: 15 residues. Per the germline V gene, CDR1 is SGHDN and CDR2 is FVKESK. The junction had 5 bases not matched to a gene; V was cut back by 4 bases and J by 5 bases.

This rearrangement joins TRBV3-1 to TRBJ2-1; D uncertain. The CDR3 covers 12 residues. In germline, CDR1 is LGHDT, CDR2 YNNKEL (reference sequence). V lost 0 bases and J 3 bases, leaving 0 bases between the germline ends. The DNA for the CDR3 is TGTGCCAGCAGCCAAGACTACAATGAGCAGTTCTTC. It yields the protein CASSQDYNEQFF.

J is TRBJ2-7 and V is TRBV2; D remains unclear. Trimming left V 5 bases short and J 6 bases short, with 11 bases between. The CDR3 is 12 residues long. The germline gives CDR1 SNHLY, CDR2 FYNNEI. The CDR3 nucleotides read TGTGCCAGCAGTAATTCCGTGCTCGAGCAGTACTTC. Translated: CASSNSVLEQYF. Filled out from reference TRBV2 and TRBJ2-7, the complete variable domain reads EPEVTQTPSHQVTQMGQEVILRCVPISNHLYFYWYRQILGQKVEFLVSFYNNEISEKSEIFDDQFSVERPDGSNFTLKIRSTKLEDSAMYFCASSNSVLEQYFGPGTRLTVT.

The V and J genes are TRBV20-1 and TRBJ1-1, with D unresolved. Germline V gives CDR1 DFQATT, CDR2 SNEGSKA (reference sequence). The germline V and J ends were trimmed by 5 bases and 1 base, with 11 bases remaining between them. CDR3 length: 13 residues. CDR3 amino acids: CSAPKDGNTEAFF. CDR3 in DNA: TGCAGTGCTCCTAAGGACGGGAACACTGAAGCTTTCTTT.

V and J are TRBV18 and TRBJ2-7, with a possible D match to TRBD2 (5 bases). The CDR3 contains 13 residues. The germline gives CDR1 KGHSH, CDR2 LQKENI. Trimming took 2 bases from V and 6 from J, leaving 11 bases between them. The CDR3 DNA reads TGTGCCAGCTCACCAGGAACTAGTCCCGAGCAGTACTTC. This gives the protein CASSPGTSPEQYF. The full variable domain, in which reference TRBV18 and TRBJ2-7 provide the parts outside the CDR3, is NAGVMQNPRHLVRRRGQEARLRCSPMKGHSHVYWYRQLPEEGLKFMVYLQKENIIDESGMPKERFSAEFPKEGPSILRIQQVVRGDSAAYFCASSPGTSPEQYFGPGTRLTVT.

The chain links TRBV29-1 to TRBJ1-1; the D gene is possibly TRBD1 (5 bases). CDR1 is SQVTM and CDR2 is ANQGSEA in the germline V gene. Trimming removed 0 bases from V and 5 bases from J, with 13 bases in between. The CDR3 is 14 amino acids. CDR3: CSVEDEQGWTEAFF. In nucleotides, the CDR3 is TGCAGCGTTGAAGATGAGCAGGGTTGGACTGAAGCTTTCTTT. Full variable domain (remainder filled in from reference TRBV29-1 and TRBJ1-1): SAVISQKPSRDICQRGTSLTIQCQVDSQVTMMFWYRQQPGQSLTLIATANQGSEATYESGFVIDKFPISRPNLTFSTLTVSNMSPEDSSIYLCSVEDEQGWTEAFFGQGTRLTVV.

This chain links TRBV12-3 or TRBV12-4 with TRBJ1-5; maybe TRBD1 (5 bases). The CDR3 runs 15 residues. Trimming took off 6 bases at V and 3 bases at J, with 15 bases between the two ends. The CDR3 DNA reads as TGTGCCAGCAGCCCTGGAGGGGCCCTCAATCAGCCCCAGCATTTT. It yields the protein CASSPGGALNQPQHF.

This chain joins TRBV11-2 and TRBJ1-5; 10 positions agree with TRBD1. This CDR3 has 15 residues. In germline, CDR1 is SGHAT, CDR2 FQNNGV. Losses at the gene ends were 3 bases for V and 6 bases for J; bases not matched to a gene: 5. The CDR3 sequence is CASSLTGGASQPQHF. In DNA, the CDR3 is TGTGCCAGCAGCTTGACAGGGGGCGCGAGTCAGCCCCAGCATTTT.

This clonotype was seen a handful of times. V is TRBV7-9 and J is TRBJ1-1; 7 nucleotides agree with TRBD1. Looked up from germline, CDR1 is SEHNR and CDR2 is FQNEAQ (reference sequence). This CDR3 comprises 14 residues. Trimming took 6 bases from V and 5 from J; bases not matched to a gene: 9. CDR3 sequence (DNA): TGTGCCAGCAGTTCGGTTCAGGGGGGGACTGAAGCTTTCTTT. It yields the protein CASSSVQGGTEAFF.

The genes are TRBV3-1 and TRBJ2-5; TRBD1 might be the D (6 bases). The germline V gene has CDR1 LGHDT and CDR2 YNNKEL (reference sequence). Trimming left V 2 bases short and J 2 bases short, with 15 bases between. This CDR3 contains 16 residues. The CDR3 reads CASSQTTGTPQETQYF. As DNA, the CDR3 is TGTGCCAGCAGCCAAACAACCGGGACACCACAAGAGACCCAGTACTTC.